The clone carrying this TCR beta chain occurred many times. Its antigen is not known. This record comes from a study of T cells in Graves' hyperthyroidism and ophthalmopathy. The study's findings and limits: Blood held most thyroid clonotypes expanded above 0.001 frequency.

Patients were aged 18 to 65, had disease duration under 2 months, and had newly diagnosed hyperthyroidism. Initially, at the first diagnosis of hyperthyroidism and before any ophthalmopathy symptoms, blood was sampled. PBMCs came from 8.5 to 10 ml fresh peripheral blood. Regions amplified from RNA transcripts were the TCR beta CDR3 regions. Researchers ran a first-round RT-PCR on the TCR CDR3 using the HTBI primer set. MiXCR, run by TCRdb on the multiplex PCR reads, gives a single entry per CDR3 protein. Altogether under 300,000 distinct CDR3 sequences are present, approximately 15% being singletons, with the ten largest covering about an eighth. The CDR3 runs 14 residues. Germline loops: CDR1 KGHSH, CDR2 LQKENI. The V end was cut by 3 bases, the J end by 10 bases, with 13 bases between.

V gene TRBV18 combines with J gene TRBJ1-6; D gene uncertain. The clonotype was recovered from a woman aged 35 to 49 with Graves' hyperthyroidism that later progressed to Graves' ophthalmopathy. Sequenced: blood. The DNA of the CDR3 is TGTGCCAGCTCACCGACGGGTGAGCGATCACCCCTCCACTTT. Amino acid sequence: CASSPTGERSPLHF.